Described below is a single T cell receptor beta chain sequence and its context. This may arise from a read error, as a much more abundant clone is one base away. The CDR3 runs to 15 residues. Germline CDR1 is DFQATT and CDR2 is SNEGSKA (reference sequence). Trimming removed 3 bases at V and 4 bases at J, with 18 bases between. The data are from a study of blood T cells in healthy people across ages. Using a J-beta primer mix together with a sample-barcoded 5' primer, a second PCR was run for about 6 to 11 cycles. With 12 random nucleotides, a template-switch adaptor tagged each individual cDNA molecule. TCRdb recomputed calls from the 5' RACE reads with MiXCR, one row per CDR3 protein. The data contain 780,000 or so distinct CDR3 sequences, just over 55% of them singletons. Donation came from healthy Caucasian individuals in Russia who were aged roughly 6 to 95.

The chain is built from TRBV20-1 and TRBJ1-1; possible D gene TRBD1, 5 bases. The material sequenced was blood. The TCR sequence derives from a man in his forties or fifties in good health. The CDR3 DNA is TGCAGTGCTAGTGGGGCCATGGTTGTGGGCACTGAAGCTTTCTTT. Its protein product is CSASGAMVVGTEAFF.